This T cell receptor delta chain was captured by sequencing in a study of γδ T cells in repeated Plasmodium falciparum infection. On the study more broadly: Malian repertoires were sampled cross-sectionally without transmission and longitudinally through febrile malaria. Study outcomes and limitations: Waves of new clonotype selection appeared after repeated controlled infections in Vdelta2-negative, largely Vdelta1+, gammadelta T cells.

Flow sorting of PBMC yielded separate Vgamma9/Vdelta2+ and Vdelta2-negative gammadelta T cell populations for bulk repertoire analysis. CDR3 length: 18 amino acids. In germline, CDR1 is GEAIGNYY, CDR2 EKD. Germline trimming cut 2 bases from V and 0 bases from J; bases unmatched to any gene: 14. This clone was recorded at least ten times. Its antigen is not identified. TCRdb pairs this DNA with a much larger clone's protein that differs at residue 5, likely a read error; the protein shown was translated from the DNA. TCRdb re-called the multiplex PCR reads with CATT. This sample has about 51,000 delta-chain clones, with around 2% found just once.

This sequence joins TRDV2 and TRDJ1, with 7 nucleotides matching TRDD3. Sequencing used gamma-delta T cells from blood. The sequence was collected from a pool of human donors (malaria-infected and uninfected, not separated). CDR3 nucleotide sequence: TGTGCCTGTGACAACCTAAGTACTGGGGAACAGTACACCGATAAACTCATCTTT. As protein: CACDNLSTGEQYTDKLIF.